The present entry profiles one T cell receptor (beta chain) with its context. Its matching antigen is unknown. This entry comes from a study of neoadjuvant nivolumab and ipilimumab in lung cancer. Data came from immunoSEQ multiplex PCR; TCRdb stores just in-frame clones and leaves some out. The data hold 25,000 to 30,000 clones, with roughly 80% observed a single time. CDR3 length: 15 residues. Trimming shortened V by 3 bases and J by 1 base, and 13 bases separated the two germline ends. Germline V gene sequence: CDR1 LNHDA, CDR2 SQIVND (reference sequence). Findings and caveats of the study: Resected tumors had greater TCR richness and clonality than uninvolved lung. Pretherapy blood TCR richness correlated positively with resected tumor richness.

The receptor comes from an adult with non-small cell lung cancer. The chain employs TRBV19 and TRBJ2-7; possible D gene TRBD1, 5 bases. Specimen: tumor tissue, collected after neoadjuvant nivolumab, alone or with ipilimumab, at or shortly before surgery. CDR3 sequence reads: CASSIYHQGSYEQYF. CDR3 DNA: TGTGCCAGTAGTATCTATCATCAGGGTTCCTACGAGCAGTACTTC.